This T cell receptor beta chain was identified in a study of T-cell reconstitution after alpha-beta-depleted transplantation in children. The germline V and J ends were trimmed by 6 bases and 6 bases, with 16 bases remaining between them. The CDR3 totals 14 residues. Germline V lookup: CDR1 SGHNT, CDR2 YYREEE (reference sequence). Unique molecular identifiers were incorporated into the prepared TCRbeta library. TCRdb recomputed calls from the PCR reads with MiXCR, one row per CDR3 protein. This table holds over 400,000 distinct CDR3 sequences, roughly 44% found once. On this clonotype itself: Its antigen remains unidentified.

Study-level points and caveats: One year after transplant, T-cell counts and diversity came mostly from newly produced T cells. Reported findings indicate that, about two months after transplant, alpha-beta T cells came from several hundred expanded clones, which were derived from non-depleted graft cells. Some patients' high day-60 TCRbeta diversity was attributed to recipient cells surviving conditioning.

V gene TRBV5-4 combines with J gene TRBJ2-1; the D gene could be TRBD1 or TRBD2 (5 bases each). The TCR comes from a girl aged 2 to 9 with aplastic anemia, due to receive a stem cell transplant. This material consisted of PBMCs, taken before TCRalphabeta/CD19-depleted stem cell transplant. Written as DNA, the CDR3 is TGTGCCAGCACGCGAACGGGACGCGGCAATGAGCAGTTCTTC. This gives the protein CASTRTGRGNEQFF.